One sample yielded the 28 T cell receptor beta chains listed below, sequenced in a study of human T cells and chemical hapten exposure. Time point specified: patch test 1, 2 weeks after DPC sensitization. Specified treatment: therapeutic diphenylcyclopropenone sensitization with weekly scalp DPC. Each CDR3 protein gets one entry after TCRdb re-called the RACE reads with MiXCR. Of roughly 360,000 distinct CDR3 sequences listed, more than 4.5% are singletons. This sample comprised whole blood, obtained in connection with sensitization to the hapten diphenylcyclopropenone (DPC). These receptors all come from a woman aged 45-65 years with alopecia areata. Some clones in this sample may be carry-over from other donors' samples.

This clonotype showed up many times. The rearrangement joins TRBV4-2 to TRBJ2-3, with TRBD2 matching 12 bases. The V segment lost 0 bases and the J segment 4 bases; nucleotides outside the gene matches: 14. Per the germline V gene, CDR1 is LGHNA and CDR2 is YNFKEQ. The CDR3 totals 20 residues. The CDR3 nucleotides are TGTGCCAGCAGCCAAGAGGGTAGGCTAGCGGGAGGGCCTGGGTCAGATACGCAGTATTTT. Translating gives CASSQEGRLAGGPGSDTQYF.

This clonotype has at least ten counts. V gene TRBV3-1 combines with J gene TRBJ2-3, with D perhaps matching TRBD2 (7 bases). Germline CDR1 and CDR2: LGHDT and YNNKEL (reference sequence). This CDR3 has 13 residues. V dropped 6 bases and J dropped 5 bases, with 12 bases sitting between them. The CDR3 nucleotides read TGTGCCAGCAGAGACGGGGGGCAAGATACGCAGTATTTT. The encoded protein is CASRDGGQDTQYF.

This clonotype has more than one count but fewer than ten. This chain joins TRBV5-1 and TRBJ1-4; 7 bases align to TRBD1. This CDR3 is built from 15 residues. The germline V gene encodes CDR1 SGHRS and CDR2 YFSETQ. V was pared by 3 bases and J by 6 bases, with 8 bases of the junction left unmatched. The CDR3 nucleotides are TGCGCCAGCAGCTGGACCGGGACAGACTATGAAAAACTGTTTTTT. Its translation: CASSWTGTDYEKLFF.

This clonotype was observed many times. The rearrangement uses TRBV14 and TRBJ2-5; 11 nucleotides match TRBD1. The CDR3 runs to 15 residues. V trimming: 4 bases; J trimming: 5 bases; junction bases outside the gene matches: 6. Looked up from germline, CDR1 is SGHDN and CDR2 is FVKESK. CDR3 bases: TGTGCCAGCAGCCCCTGGACAGGGGGCCAGGAGACCCAGTACTTC. Translated: CASSPWTGGQETQYF.

The rearrangement joins TRBV7-8 to TRBJ1-6; D not resolved. V lost 5 bases to trimming and J lost 7 bases, with 12 bases between them. This CDR3 region has 14 residues. Germline loops: CDR1 SGHVS, CDR2 FQNEAQ. The CDR3 DNA reads TGTGCCAGCAGCCCAGAGGGCTGGAATTCACCCCTCCACTTT. Its protein product is CASSPEGWNSPLHF.

This clonotype has at least ten counts. The J gene is TRBJ1-4, the V gene TRBV2; D is perhaps TRBD1 (5 bases). The CDR3 loop spans 17 amino acids. Germline assignment: CDR1 SNHLY and CDR2 FYNNEI. Trimming removed 10 bases from V and 8 bases from J, with 29 bases in between. CDR3 coding DNA: TGTGCCACTACGAGAGGGACTTTGGGTCCGGCGCGGGAAAAACTGTTTTTT. This sequence encodes CATTRGTLGPAREKLFF.

This clonotype was picked up many times. The CDR3 is CSASGTSYYNEQFF. CDR3 nucleotides: TGCAGTGCTAGCGGGACTAGCTATTACAATGAGCAGTTCTTC. This chain links TRBV20-1 with TRBJ2-1; 9 positions agree with TRBD2. The CDR3 sequence is 14 residues long. Trimming removed 3 bases from V and 4 bases from J; junction bases left unmatched: 4. CDR1 is DFQATT and CDR2 is SNEGSKA in the germline V gene (reference sequence).

This clonotype was seen at least ten times. This chain connects TRBV7-2 to TRBJ2-3; the match to TRBD2 covers 7 bases. The ends lost 6 bases at V and 2 bases at J; junction bases unmatched: 8. Germline loops: CDR1 SGHTA, CDR2 FQGNSA. The CDR3 sequence is 15 residues long. CDR3 amino acids: CASRGRGTITDTQYF. In nucleotides, the CDR3 is TGTGCCAGCAGAGGTCGGGGGACTATCACAGATACGCAGTATTTT. The whole variable domain, filled in from reference TRBV7-2 and TRBJ2-3, reads GAGVSQSPSNKVTEKGKDVELRCDPISGHTALYWYRQSLGQGLEFLIYFQGNSAPDKSGLPSDRFSAERTGGSVSTLTIQRTQQEDSAVYLCASRGRGTITDTQYFGPGTRLTVL.

This clonotype was recorded at least ten times. J is TRBJ1-2 and V is TRBV10-3; no reliable D call. Per germline, CDR1 ENHRY and CDR2 SYGVKD. There are 11 residues in the CDR3. V lost 3 bases, J lost 4 bases, and 3 bases lay in between. CDR3 amino acids: CAISDLYGYTF. The CDR3, as DNA: TGTGCCATCAGTGATCTCTATGGCTACACCTTC.

The sample holds a few counts of this clonotype. The rearrangement joins TRBV6-5 to TRBJ1-4; 8 positions agree with TRBD1. Looked up from germline, CDR1 is MNHEY and CDR2 is SVGAGI. The CDR3 extends over 14 amino acids. The ends lost 2 bases at V and 8 bases at J; junction bases unmatched: 4. The CDR3 DNA sequence: TGTGCCAGCAGTTACGACAGGGGTCGGGAAAAACTGTTTTTT. Encoded protein: CASSYDRGREKLFF.

Turning to this clonotype: A much larger clone lies one base from this, so it may be a read error. This chain connects TRBV29-1 to TRBJ2-1, with a tentative D call TRBD1 (5 bases). The CDR3 runs to 14 residues. CDR1 is SQVTM, CDR2 ANQGSEA, per germline. Trimming left V 6 bases short and J 1 base short, with 13 bases between. The CDR3 DNA reads as TGCAGCGTGGCCATGACAGCTTCCTACAATGAGCAGTTCTTC. This encodes CSVAMTASYNEQFF.

This clonotype was recorded at least ten times. The chain combines TRBV12-3 or TRBV12-4 with TRBJ1-6, with unresolved D. The CDR3 is 14 residues long. The V and J ends lost 3 bases and 7 bases respectively, with 10 bases between them. CDR3 protein: CASSFSDVNSPLHF. DNA of the CDR3: TGTGCCAGCAGTTTCTCGGACGTAAATTCACCCCTCCACTTT.

This clonotype was seen many times. This CDR3 reads CASSFPASEQFF. CDR3 coding DNA: TGTGCCAGCAGTTTCCCCGCTAGTGAGCAGTTCTTC. The chain has TRBV27 and TRBJ2-1; D is unresolved. Trimming shortened V by 3 bases and J by 9 bases, and 9 bases separated the two germline ends. This CDR3 region has 12 residues. Germline loops: CDR1 MNHEY, CDR2 SMNVEV (reference sequence).

This clonotype appeared many times. V usage is TRBV12-3 or TRBV12-4 and J usage is TRBJ2-3, with D tentatively TRBD1 (5 bases). The CDR3 has 15 amino acids. V lost 4 bases to trimming and J lost 1 base, with 12 bases between them. The CDR3 protein is CASSSSPQGTDTQYF. In nucleotides, the CDR3 is TGTGCCAGCAGTTCCTCCCCACAGGGCACAGATACGCAGTATTTT.

This clonotype was seen ten or more times. The genes are TRBV7-2 and TRBJ2-1, with 8 bases matching TRBD2. Trimming removed 5 bases from V and 4 bases from J; junction bases left unmatched: 13. The CDR3 is made up of 17 amino acids. CDR1 and CDR2 (germline): SGHTA, FQGNSA. In nucleotides, the CDR3 is TGTGCCAGCAGCCCCCAGCTGAGTAGCGGGGTTTACAATGAGCAGTTCTTC. It encodes CASSPQLSSGVYNEQFF.

This clonotype was counted at least ten times. The chain has TRBV15 and TRBJ1-1, with 11 bases fitting TRBD1. Looked up from germline, CDR1 is LNHNV and CDR2 is YYDKDF (reference sequence). The CDR3 totals 16 residues. The trim removed 5 bases at V and 1 base at J, leaving 6 bases unmatched. The CDR3 loop reads CATSGDRGDPNTEAFF. DNA for the CDR3: TGTGCCACCAGCGGGGACAGGGGGGACCCGAACACTGAAGCTTTCTTT.

There are a few counts of this clonotype. The chain couples TRBV2 to TRBJ1-5, with D uncertain. Germline V gives CDR1 SNHLY, CDR2 FYNNEI. Trimming left V 5 bases short and J 2 bases short, with 10 bases between. The CDR3 covers 14 residues. The CDR3 region has the DNA TGTGCCAGCAGTAAGGTCGACGGCAATCAGCCCCAGCATTTT. It yields the protein CASSKVDGNQPQHF.

This chain links TRBV12-5 with TRBJ1-3, with 9 bases aligning to TRBD1. CDR1 and CDR2 (germline): LGHNT, FRNRAP. With V trimmed by 7 bases and J by 0 bases, 7 bases remained unmatched. The CDR3 loop spans 16 amino acids. CDR3 residues: CASAGGQGSSGNTIYF. In nucleotides, the CDR3 is TGTGCTAGTGCCGGAGGACAGGGGAGCTCTGGAAACACCATATATTTT.

As concerns this clonotype: This clone may be a read error of a much larger clone one base away. The CDR3 is CANTWDPNTEAFF. The CDR3 DNA sequence: TGTGCCAACACCTGGGACCCGAACACTGAAGCTTTCTTT. The chain uses TRBV6-5 and TRBJ1-1, with a tentative D call TRBD1 (5 bases). Trimming took off 10 bases at V and 1 base at J, with 13 bases between the two ends. The CDR3 extends over 13 amino acids. Germline V gene data show CDR1 as MNHEY and CDR2 as SVGAGI.

V gene TRBV3-1 combines with J gene TRBJ2-3; D call uncertain. Looked up from germline, CDR1 is LGHDT and CDR2 is YNNKEL (reference sequence). The germline V and J ends were trimmed by 1 base and 0 bases, with 11 bases remaining between them. The CDR3 spans 16 residues. The CDR3 region has the DNA TGTGCCAGCAGCCAAGTAGTGGGGATTAGCACAGATACGCAGTATTTT. Translated: CASSQVVGISTDTQYF.

This clonotype was picked up many times. The chain has TRBV12-3 or TRBV12-4 and TRBJ1-5; no clear D gene. Deletions cut 4 bases from V and 7 bases from J, with 8 bases between. The CDR3 is made up of 12 amino acids. The CDR3 sequence is CASSSPPQPQHF. CDR3 in DNA: TGTGCCAGCAGTTCCCCCCCGCAGCCCCAGCATTTT.

This clonotype has a count of ten or more. The chain joins TRBV5-1 to TRBJ1-2; D is undetermined. Trimming removed 0 bases at V and 4 bases at J, with 10 bases between. This CDR3 comprises 14 residues. The germline V gene has CDR1 SGHRS and CDR2 YFSETQ. The CDR3 protein is CASSLGVTGYGYTF. For the CDR3, the DNA is TGCGCCAGCAGCTTGGGAGTGACGGGCTATGGCTACACCTTC.

This clonotype appeared many times. This chain links TRBV20-1 with TRBJ2-7; the match to TRBD2 covers 11 bases. V was clipped by 3 bases and J by 7 bases; unmatched bases: 8. The CDR3 contains 14 residues. Germline V CDR1 and CDR2: DFQATT, SNEGSKA (reference sequence). As DNA, the CDR3 is TGCAGTGCTAGGGGGGATAGCGGGAGGGTTGAGCAGTACTTC. Its protein is CSARGDSGRVEQYF.

DNA of the CDR3: TGTGCCAGCAGCGTAGACGTTGGGGCGGCTAATGGCTACACCTTC. It yields the protein CASSVDVGAANGYTF. The J gene is TRBJ1-2, the V gene TRBV9; tentatively, D is TRBD1 (5 bases). Germline loops: CDR1 SGDLS, CDR2 YYNGEE. The V gene lost 0 bases and the J gene lost 6 bases, with 15 bases spanning the gap. The CDR3 runs to 15 residues.

The chain joins TRBV7-2 to TRBJ1-1; possibly TRBD1 for D (6 bases). The germline V gene has CDR1 SGHTA and CDR2 FQGNSA. V lost 1 base, J lost 0 bases, and 9 bases lay in between. This CDR3 spans 15 amino acids. The CDR3 loop is CASSLDGGLNTEAFF. DNA of the CDR3: TGTGCCAGCAGCTTAGACGGGGGGCTGAACACTGAAGCTTTCTTT.

The sample holds many counts of this clonotype. The genes are TRBV6-1 and TRBJ1-5; TRBD1 agrees at 8 bases. With V trimmed by 10 bases and J by 1 base, 6 bases remained unmatched. There are 14 residues in the CDR3. The germline CDR1 and CDR2 sequences are MNHNS and SASEGT. The CDR3 sequence: CATGQGASNQPQHF. CDR3 bases: TGTGCCACCGGCCAGGGGGCGAGCAATCAGCCCCAGCATTTT.

V is TRBV21-1 and J is TRBJ1-5; whether TRBD1, the table's D call, matches the DNA was not checked. TRBV21-1 is a known pseudogene. This CDR3 has 14 residues. The CDR3 here is CASSSDRGRWPQHF. In DNA, the CDR3 is TGTGCCAGCAGCAGCGACAGGGGGCGGTGGCCCCAGCATTTT.

J is TRBJ2-2 and V is TRBV7-6, with 12 positions matching TRBD2. Germline V gene lookup returns CDR1 SGHVS and CDR2 FNYEAQ. The J segment lost 5 bases and the V segment lost 5 bases, leaving 9 bases of the junction unmatched. The CDR3 is 17 residues long. CDR3 DNA: TGTGCCAGCAGCCATCCGAAGGGACTAGCGGGTACCGGGGAGCTGTTTTTT. As protein: CASSHPKGLAGTGELFF.